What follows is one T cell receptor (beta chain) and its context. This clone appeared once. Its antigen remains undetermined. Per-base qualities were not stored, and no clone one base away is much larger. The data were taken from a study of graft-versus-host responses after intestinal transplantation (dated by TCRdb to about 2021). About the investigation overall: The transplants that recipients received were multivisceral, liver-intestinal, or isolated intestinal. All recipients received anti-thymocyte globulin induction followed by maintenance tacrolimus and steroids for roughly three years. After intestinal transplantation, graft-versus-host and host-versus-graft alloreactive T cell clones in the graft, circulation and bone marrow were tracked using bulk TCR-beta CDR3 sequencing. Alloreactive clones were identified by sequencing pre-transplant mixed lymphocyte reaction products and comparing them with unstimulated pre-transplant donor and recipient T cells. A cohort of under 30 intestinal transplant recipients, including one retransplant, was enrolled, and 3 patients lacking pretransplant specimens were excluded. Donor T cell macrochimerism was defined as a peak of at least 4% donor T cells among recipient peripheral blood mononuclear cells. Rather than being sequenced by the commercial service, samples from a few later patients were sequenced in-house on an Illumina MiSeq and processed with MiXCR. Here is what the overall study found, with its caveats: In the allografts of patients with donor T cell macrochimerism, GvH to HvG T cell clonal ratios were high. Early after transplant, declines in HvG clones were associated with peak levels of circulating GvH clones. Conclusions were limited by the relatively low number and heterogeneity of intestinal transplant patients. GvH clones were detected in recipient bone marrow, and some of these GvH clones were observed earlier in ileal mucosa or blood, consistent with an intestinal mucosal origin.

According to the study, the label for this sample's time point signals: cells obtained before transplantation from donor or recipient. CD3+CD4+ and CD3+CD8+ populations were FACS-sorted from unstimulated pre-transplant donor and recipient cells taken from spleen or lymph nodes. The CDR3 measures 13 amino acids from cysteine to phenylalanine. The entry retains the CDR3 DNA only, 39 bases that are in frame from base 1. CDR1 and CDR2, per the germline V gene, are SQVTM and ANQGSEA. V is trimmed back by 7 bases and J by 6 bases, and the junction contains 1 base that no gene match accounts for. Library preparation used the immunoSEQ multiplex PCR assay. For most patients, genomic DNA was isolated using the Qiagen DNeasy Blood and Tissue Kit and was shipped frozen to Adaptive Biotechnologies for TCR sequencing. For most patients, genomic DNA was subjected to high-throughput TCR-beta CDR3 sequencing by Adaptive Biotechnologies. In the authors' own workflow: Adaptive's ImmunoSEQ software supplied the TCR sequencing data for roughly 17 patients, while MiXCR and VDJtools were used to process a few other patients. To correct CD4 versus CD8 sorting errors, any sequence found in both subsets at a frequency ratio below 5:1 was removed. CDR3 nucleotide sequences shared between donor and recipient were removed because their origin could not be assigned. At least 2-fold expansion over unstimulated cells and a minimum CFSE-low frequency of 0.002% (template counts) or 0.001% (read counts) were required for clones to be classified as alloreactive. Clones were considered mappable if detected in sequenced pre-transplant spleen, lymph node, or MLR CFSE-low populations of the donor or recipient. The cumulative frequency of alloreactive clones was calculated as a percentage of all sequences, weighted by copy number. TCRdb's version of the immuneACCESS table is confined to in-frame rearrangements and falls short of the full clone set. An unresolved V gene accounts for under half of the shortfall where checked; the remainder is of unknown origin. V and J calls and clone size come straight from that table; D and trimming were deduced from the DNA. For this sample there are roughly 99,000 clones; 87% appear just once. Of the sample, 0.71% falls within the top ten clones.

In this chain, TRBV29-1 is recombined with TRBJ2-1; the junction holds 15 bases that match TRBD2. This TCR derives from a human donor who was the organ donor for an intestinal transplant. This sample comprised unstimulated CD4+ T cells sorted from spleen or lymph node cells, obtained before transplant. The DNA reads TGCAGCGCGGGACTAGCGGGGGGCAATGAGCAGTTCTTC. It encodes CSAGLAGGNEQFF.